The source of this T cell receptor (beta chain) is a study of blood T cell repertoires in COVID-19. Study-wide background: Acute-phase and convalescent COVID-19 samples originated in the United States, Italy and Spain. T cells, B-cell-depleted T cells, or PBMCs provided the cDNA or gDNA that served as material.

The CDR3 length is 17 residues. Germline CDR1 reads MGHRA; CDR2 reads YSYEKL. The ends lost 0 bases at V and 8 bases at J; junction bases unmatched: 8. In the study's own analysis: Reference gene primer amplification in the assay estimated nucleated cell counts. Produced via immunoSEQ multiplex PCR; TCRdb's table is partial and in-frame only. That table furnishes V, J and clone size, whereas the DNA furnished D and trimming. The table shows approximately 100,000 clones, with about 87% occurring only once. The sequence came from a human donor with COVID-19, enrolled during active disease. The donor label of this sample is uncertain. Specimen: peripheral blood. This chain links TRBV4-1 with TRBJ2-1, with 12 bases identical to TRBD2. This CDR3 reads CASSQEGTSGGLYEQFF. As DNA, the CDR3 is TGCGCCAGCAGCCAAGAGGGAACTAGCGGGGGGTTATATGAGCAGTTCTTC.